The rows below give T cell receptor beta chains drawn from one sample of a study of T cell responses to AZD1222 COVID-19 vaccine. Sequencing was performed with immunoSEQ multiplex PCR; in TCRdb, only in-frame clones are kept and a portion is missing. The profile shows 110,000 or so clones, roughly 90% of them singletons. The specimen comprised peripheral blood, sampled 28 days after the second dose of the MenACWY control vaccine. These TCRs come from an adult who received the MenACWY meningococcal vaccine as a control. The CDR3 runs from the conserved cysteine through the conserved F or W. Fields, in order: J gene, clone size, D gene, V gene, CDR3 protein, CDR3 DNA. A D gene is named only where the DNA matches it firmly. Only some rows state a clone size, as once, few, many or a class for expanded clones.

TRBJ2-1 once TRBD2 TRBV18 CASSPQRQRGTSGSNEQFF TGTGCCAGCTCACCACAACGACAGAGAGGGACTAGCGGGAGCAATGAGCAGTTCTTC
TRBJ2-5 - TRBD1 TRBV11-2 CASSLGQGPVETQYF TGTGCCAGCAGCTTGGGACAGGGGCCGGTAGAGACCCAGTACTTC
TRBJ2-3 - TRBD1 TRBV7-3 CASSSGTGRFTDTQYF TGTGCCAGCAGCTCCGGGACAGGGAGATTTACAGATACGCAGTATTTT
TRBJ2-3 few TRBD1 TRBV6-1 CASSVRQGAAISTDTQYF TGTGCCAGCAGTGTCAGACAGGGGGCGGCTATTAGCACAGATACGCAGTATTTT
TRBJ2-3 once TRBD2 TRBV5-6 CASSLAGGIHF TGTGCCAGCAGCTTAGCGGGAGGGATACATTTT
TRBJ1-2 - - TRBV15 CATSRDKRQGSSYGYTF TGTGCCACCAGCAGAGATAAGCGGCAGGGGAGTTCCTATGGCTACACCTTC
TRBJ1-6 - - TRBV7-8 CASSSLGESSYNSPLHF TGTGCCAGCAGCTCCCTCGGGGAGAGCTCCTATAATTCACCCCTCCACTTT
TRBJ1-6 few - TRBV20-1 CSASAGVDSPLHF TGCAGTGCTAGTGCCGGAGTGGACTCACCCCTCCACTTT
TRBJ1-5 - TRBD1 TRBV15 CATSRPSGTGGLSNQPQHF TGTGCCACCAGCAGACCTTCCGGGACAGGGGGCCTTAGCAATCAGCCCCAGCATTTT
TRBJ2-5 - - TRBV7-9 CASSPGETQYF TGTGCCAGCAGCCCAGGGGAGACCCAGTACTTC
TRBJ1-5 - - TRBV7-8 CASSLGGGQPQHF TGTGCCAGCAGCTTGGGAGGGGGTCAGCCCCAGCATTTT
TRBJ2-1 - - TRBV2 CASSDQEGAHEQFF TGTGCCAGCAGTGACCAGGAAGGGGCGCATGAGCAGTTCTTC
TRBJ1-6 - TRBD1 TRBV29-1 CSVQQGANSPLHF TGCAGCGTTCAACAGGGGGCTAATTCACCCCTCCACTTT
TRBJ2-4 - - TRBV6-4 CASRVAVVLAKNIQYF TGTGCCAGCAGGGTAGCGGTTGTACTAGCCAAAAACATTCAGTACTTC
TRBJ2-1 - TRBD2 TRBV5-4 CASSPTSGAYEQFF TGTGCCAGCAGCCCGACTAGCGGGGCGTATGAGCAGTTCTTC
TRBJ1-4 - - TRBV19 CASSARTGHNEKLFF TGTGCCAGTAGTGCCCGGACTGGACATAATGAAAAACTGTTTTTT
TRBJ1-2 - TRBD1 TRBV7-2 CASSYPDRVVSYGYTF TGTGCCAGCAGCTACCCGGACAGGGTAGTGTCCTATGGCTACACCTTC
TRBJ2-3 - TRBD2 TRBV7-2 CASSFSGGSTDTQYF TGTGCCAGCAGCTTTAGCGGGGGAAGCACAGATACGCAGTATTTT
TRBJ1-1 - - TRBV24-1 CATSDSLPGRAFF TGTGCCACCAGTGACTCCCTCCCAGGGCGAGCTTTCTTT
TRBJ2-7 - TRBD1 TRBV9 CASSVAGTGTYEQYF TGTGCCAGCAGCGTAGCGGGGACAGGGACCTACGAGCAGTACTTC
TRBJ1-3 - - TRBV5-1 CASSGEGRSGNTIYF TGCGCCAGCAGCGGAGAAGGGCGATCAGGAAACACCATATATTTT
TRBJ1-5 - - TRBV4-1 CASSQGTAYNQPQHF TGCGCCAGCAGCCAAGGGACAGCTTACAATCAGCCCCAGCATTTT
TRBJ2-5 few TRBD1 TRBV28 CASSLLHRGMFNKGKEIGTQYF TGTGCCAGCAGTTTACTCCACAGGGGAATGTTTAATAAGGGTAAGGAGATAGGGACCCAGTACTTC
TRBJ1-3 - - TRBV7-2 CASSSPGFSGNTIYF TGTGCCAGCAGCTCCCCGGGATTTTCTGGAAACACCATATATTTT
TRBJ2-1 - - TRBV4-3 CASSQDRVTGRPYNEQFF TGCGCCAGCAGCCAAGACAGGGTAACGGGGCGACCTTACAATGAGCAGTTCTTC
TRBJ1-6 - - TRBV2 CASSEDAGVNSPLHF TGTGCCAGCAGTGAAGACGCAGGGGTCAATTCACCCCTCCACTTT
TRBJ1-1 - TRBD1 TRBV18 CASSPKRDRGRDTEAFF TGTGCCAGCTCACCAAAGAGAGACAGGGGGCGGGACACTGAAGCTTTCTTT
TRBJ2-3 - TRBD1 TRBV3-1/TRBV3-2 CASSRDSGTDTQYF TGTGCCAGCAGCCGGGACAGTGGCACAGATACGCAGTATTTT
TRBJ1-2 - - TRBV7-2 CASSHITGDGYTF TGTGCCAGCAGCCACATTACGGGCGATGGCTACACCTTC
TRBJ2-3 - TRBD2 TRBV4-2 CASSQDFPEGGPVDTQYF TGTGCCAGCAGCCAAGATTTTCCGGAGGGAGGGCCGGTAGATACGCAGTATTTT
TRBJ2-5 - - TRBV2 CASKLGRVYQETQYF TGTGCCAGCAAGCTCGGTAGGGTGTACCAAGAGACCCAGTACTTC
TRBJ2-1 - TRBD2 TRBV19 CASSTVAGSYNEQFF TGTGCCAGTAGTACCGTAGCGGGAAGTTACAATGAGCAGTTCTTC
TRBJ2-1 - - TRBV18 CASSLTNGNDEQFF TGTGCCAGCTCACTAACGAACGGGAACGATGAGCAGTTCTTC
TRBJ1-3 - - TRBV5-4 CASSFGVSGNTIYF TGTGCCAGCAGCTTCGGGGTTTCTGGAAACACCATATATTTT
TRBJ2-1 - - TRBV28 CASSAPDYFSYNEQFF TGTGCCAGCAGTGCCCCTGACTACTTCTCCTACAATGAGCAGTTCTTC
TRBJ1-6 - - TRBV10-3 CAISERGSYNSPLHF TGTGCCATCAGTGAGAGGGGGTCCTATAATTCACCCCTCCACTTT
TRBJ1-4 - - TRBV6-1 CASSEDRINEKLFF TGTGCCAGCAGTGAGGACAGAATAAATGAAAAACTGTTTTTT
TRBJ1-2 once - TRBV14 CASSQDRGIGYTF TGTGCCAGCAGCCAAGATCGAGGGATTGGCTACACCTTC
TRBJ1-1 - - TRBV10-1 CASSVRLPMNTEAFF TGCGCCAGCAGTGTCCGACTCCCTATGAACACTGAAGCTTTCTTT
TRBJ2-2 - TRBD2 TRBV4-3 CASSQVGTSGAGELFF TGCGCCAGCAGCCAAGTAGGGACTAGCGGCGCCGGGGAGCTGTTTTTT
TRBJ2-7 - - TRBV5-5 CASSLTGGDSYEQYF TGTGCCAGCAGCTTGACAGGCGGAGACTCCTACGAGCAGTACTTC
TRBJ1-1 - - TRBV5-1 CASSLGGTNTEAFF TGCGCCAGCAGCTTGGGGGGGACGAACACTGAAGCTTTCTTT
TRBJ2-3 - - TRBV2 CASSDVGPGGTDTQYF TGTGCCAGCAGTGACGTTGGCCCCGGGGGCACAGATACGCAGTATTTT
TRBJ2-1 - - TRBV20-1 CSAGGPNEQFF TGCAGTGCTGGGGGACCTAATGAGCAGTTCTTC
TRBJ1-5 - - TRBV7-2 CASSLGGQQNQPQHF TGTGCCAGCAGCTTAGGAGGACAGCAAAATCAGCCCCAGCATTTT
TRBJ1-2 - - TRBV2 CASSSTTANYGYTF TGTGCCAGCAGTTCAACCACCGCTAACTATGGCTACACCTTC